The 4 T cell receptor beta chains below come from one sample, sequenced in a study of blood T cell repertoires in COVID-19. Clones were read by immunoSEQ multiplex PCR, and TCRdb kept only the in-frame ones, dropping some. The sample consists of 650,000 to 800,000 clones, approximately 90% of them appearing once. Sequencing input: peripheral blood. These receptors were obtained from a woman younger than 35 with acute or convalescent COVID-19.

CDR3 in DNA: TGTGCCAGCAGCTTAACCCCCAATAGGGGGCCCGGGGAGCTGTTTTTT. It encodes CASSLTPNRGPGELFF. The rearrangement uses TRBV7-3 and TRBJ2-2, with 7 bases fitting TRBD1. The V and J ends lost 0 bases and 6 bases, in that order; junction bases with no gene match: 7. Germline assignment: CDR1 SGHTA and CDR2 FQGTGA. This CDR3 has 16 amino acids. Filled out from reference TRBV7-3 and TRBJ2-2, the complete variable domain reads GAGVSQTPSNKVTEKGKYVELRCDPISGHTALYWYRQSLGQGPEFLIYFQGTGAADDSGLPNDRFFAVRPEGSVSTLKIQRTERGDSAVYLCASSLTPNRGPGELFFGEGSRLTVL.

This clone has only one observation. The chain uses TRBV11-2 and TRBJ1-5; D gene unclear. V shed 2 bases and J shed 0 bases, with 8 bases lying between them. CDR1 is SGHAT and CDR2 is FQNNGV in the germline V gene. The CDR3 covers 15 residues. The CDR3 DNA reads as TGTGCCAGCAGCTTATCGGTTAGTAGCAATCAGCCCCAGCATTTT. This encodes CASSLSVSSNQPQHF.

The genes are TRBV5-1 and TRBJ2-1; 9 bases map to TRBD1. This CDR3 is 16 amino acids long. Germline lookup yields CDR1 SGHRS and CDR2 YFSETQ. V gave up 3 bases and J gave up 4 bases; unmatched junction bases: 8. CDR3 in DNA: TGCGCCAGCAGCTCAGCGACAGGGGGGTCTTACAATGAGCAGTTCTTC. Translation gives CASSSATGGSYNEQFF.

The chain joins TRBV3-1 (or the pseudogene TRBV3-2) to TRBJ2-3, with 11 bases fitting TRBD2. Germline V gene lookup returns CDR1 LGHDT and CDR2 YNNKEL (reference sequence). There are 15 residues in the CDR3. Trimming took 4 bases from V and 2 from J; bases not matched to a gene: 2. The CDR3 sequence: CASSLSGGATDTQYF. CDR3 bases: TGTGCCAGCAGCCTTAGCGGGGGGGCCACAGATACGCAGTATTTT.